This passage covers 12 T cell receptor beta chains from one sample sequenced in a study of cytomegalovirus exposure and HLA in healthy donors. Primers: 60 Vbeta forward and 13 Jbeta reverse. The data were produced by immunoSEQ multiplex PCR, yet TCRdb's version contains in-frame clones alone and is incomplete. The sample contains under 150,000 clones, about 78% of which appear only once. Material: PBMCs. The receptors shown here come from a human donor in good health.

V gene TRBV4-3 combines with J gene TRBJ2-7, with 8 bases that match TRBD2. Germline CDR1 reads LGHNA; CDR2 reads YSLEER. The CDR3 has 15 residues. V lost 0 bases, J lost 3 bases, and 4 bases stayed unmatched. In nucleotides, the CDR3 is TGCGCCAGCAGCCAAGAGCGGGGGGCGAACTACGAGCAGTACTTC. Translating it yields CASSQERGANYEQYF.

V gene TRBV9 combines with J gene TRBJ2-2; possible D gene TRBD1, 6 bases. Germline V gene data show CDR1 as SGDLS and CDR2 as YYNGEE. The V end lost 2 bases, the J end lost 0 bases, and 8 bases lay between the germline ends. CDR3 length: 15 residues. CDR3 sequence (DNA): TGTGCCAGCAGCGTGGGGGACACGAACACCGGGGAGCTGTTTTTT. Protein sequence: CASSVGDTNTGELFF. The full variable domain, in which reference TRBV9 and TRBJ2-2 provide the parts outside the CDR3, is DSGVTQTPKHLITATGQRVTLRCSPRSGDLSVYWYQQSLDQGLQFLIQYYNGEERAKGNILERFSAQQFPDLHSELNLSSLELGDSALYFCASSVGDTNTGELFFGEGSRLTVL.

About this clone: The junction does not match germline at one end; this may be a read error. The rearrangement joins TRBV5-1 to TRBJ2-3; the match to TRBD2 covers 10 bases. Germline V gives CDR1 SGHRS, CDR2 YFSETQ. The CDR3 has 14 amino acids. The CDR3 region has the DNA TGCGCCAGCAGCTTGGGTAGCGGGGGGCACAAATCACTCTTT. This encodes CASSLGSGGHKSLF. The full variable domain, with the rest looked up from reference TRBV5-1 and TRBJ2-3, is KAGVTQTPRYLIKTRGQQVTLSCSPISGHRSVSWYQQTPGQGLQFLFEYFSETQRNKGNFPGRFSGRQFSNSRSEMNVSTLELGDSALYLCASSLGSGGHKSLFGPGTRLTVL.

For the CDR3, the DNA is TGTGCCATCAGTGAGGGGGCTTTCTTCTATGGCTACACCTTC. Its translation: CAISEGAFFYGYTF. The V gene is TRBV10-3, the J gene TRBJ1-2; perhaps TRBD1 as D (5 bases). V lost 2 bases and J lost 4, with 11 bases in between. This CDR3 comprises 14 residues. Germline CDR1 and CDR2: ENHRY and SYGVKD.

This rearrangement joins TRBV19 to TRBJ1-6; TRBD1 is a possible D gene (6 bases). Germline values: CDR1 LNHDA, CDR2 SQIVND (reference sequence). V was pared by 3 bases and J by 6 bases, with 12 bases between. CDR3 length: 15 residues. The CDR3 sequence: CASSIGQNPNSPLHF. The DNA of the CDR3 is TGTGCCAGTAGTATCGGACAGAACCCTAATTCACCCCTCCACTTT.

The chain combines TRBV4-1 with TRBJ2-5; 8 bases agree with TRBD2. CDR1 MGHRA and CDR2 YSYEKL come from the germline V gene. The CDR3 contains 16 residues. With V trimmed by 1 base and J by 2 bases, 6 bases remained unmatched. CDR3: CASSQAASGPQETQYF. The CDR3 DNA reads as TGCGCCAGCAGCCAAGCGGCTAGCGGGCCACAAGAGACCCAGTACTTC.

The chain uses TRBV18 and TRBJ2-1; D unclear. The CDR3 extends over 14 amino acids. V lost 4 bases to trimming and J lost 10 bases, with 17 bases between them. Germline V CDR1 and CDR2: KGHSH, LQKENI. The CDR3 coding sequence is TGTGCCAGCTCACTAATAGCTTTGCCCCACGAGCAGTTCTTC. Encoded protein: CASSLIALPHEQFF.

The V gene is TRBV9, the J gene TRBJ2-7, with 7 bases lining up with TRBD2. Germline V CDR1 and CDR2: SGDLS, YYNGEE. CDR3 size: 15 residues. V was pared by 0 bases and J by 7 bases, with 10 bases of the junction left unmatched. The CDR3 DNA follows: TGTGCCAGCAGCGTAGGACCTGTTAGGGAGGGGGAGCAGTACTTC. It specifies CASSVGPVREGEQYF.

The gene calls are TRBV27 and TRBJ1-3; possibly TRBD1 for D (5 bases). The CDR3 loop spans 14 amino acids. Germline lookup yields CDR1 MNHEY and CDR2 SMNVEV (reference sequence). V was pared by 5 bases and J by 3 bases, with 11 bases between. The CDR3 loop reads CASSPDSVGNTIYF. In nucleotides, the CDR3 is TGTGCCAGCAGTCCCGACAGTGTTGGAAACACCATATATTTT.

This chain joins TRBV6-6 and TRBJ1-5; D perhaps matches TRBD1 (5 bases). V lost 2 bases, J lost 5 bases, and 7 bases lay in between. Germline V gene data show CDR1 as MNHNY and CDR2 as SVGAGI (reference sequence). The length of the CDR3 is 13 residues. CDR3 in amino acids: CASSYDSDQPQHF. CDR3 DNA: TGTGCCAGCAGTTACGACAGCGATCAGCCCCAGCATTTT.

The chain combines TRBV29-1 with TRBJ2-7; maybe TRBD2 (5 bases). The CDR3 is 12 amino acids. The V and J ends lost 4 bases and 3 bases respectively, with 10 bases between them. CDR1 and CDR2 from the germline V gene are SQVTM and ANQGSEA. The CDR3 reads CSVGEGDYEQYF. Here the CDR3 DNA reads TGCAGCGTTGGTGAGGGAGACTACGAGCAGTACTTC.

The chain has TRBV7-2 and TRBJ1-3, with D unclear. Germline V gene sequence: CDR1 SGHTA, CDR2 FQGNSA. Trimming took off 8 bases at V and 0 bases at J, with 11 bases between the two ends. The CDR3 is 14 residues long. The DNA for the CDR3 is TGTGCCAGCCTCGGGTTCCCCTCTGGAAACACCATATATTTT. It codes for CASLGFPSGNTIYF.